Listed here is a single T cell receptor (beta chain). Definition of naive CD8+ T cells rested on a CD45RO-CCR7+CD27+CD95- profile. These data originate in a study of CXCR3-negative and CXCR3-positive naive CD8 T cells. The CDR3 is 16 amino acids. The germline gives CDR1 SEHNR, CDR2 FQNEAQ (reference sequence). Carrying UMI labels, the TRB cDNA libraries were prepared through 5' RACE. TCRdb reprocessed the 5' RACE reads, with one entry per CDR3 protein and no DNA. This sample's table reports some 67,000 distinct CDR3 sequences. This sequence originates from a human donor in good health. Some clones in this sample may be carry-over from other donors' samples. Source material: naive CXCR3- CD8+ T cells from blood. Subset reported: CD45RO-CCR7+CD27+CD95- naive CD8+ T cells lacking CXCR3 (TNR3-). The gene calls are TRBV7-9 and TRBJ2-2; as DNA is missing, the TRBD1 call by TCRdb cannot be tested. CDR3 region: CASRQPGQEPSGELFF.